The sequence of this TCR beta chain was determined in a study of blood T cell repertoires in COVID-19. Across the study: Acute and convalescent COVID-19 specimens originated in the United States, Italy and Spain. Nucleic acid was either cDNA or gDNA, and it came from T cells, B-cell-depleted T cells, or PBMCs.

Authors' processing steps: It was from reference gene primer amplification that nucleated cell counts were estimated. The data were produced by immunoSEQ multiplex PCR, yet TCRdb's version contains in-frame clones alone and is incomplete. V and J calls and clone size are as listed in that table; D and trimming were resolved from the DNA. The table lists tens of thousands of clones, 78% of them singletons, with around a third in the top ten. V was pared by 2 bases and J by 8 bases, with 16 bases between. This CDR3 is built from 15 residues. Germline CDR1 SGHDT, CDR2 YYEEEE. This clone was recorded once.

Source material: peripheral blood. The chain uses TRBV5-6 and TRBJ1-4; tentatively, D is TRBD1 (5 bases). This clonotype was sampled from a man older than 75 with acute or convalescent COVID-19. The CDR3 region is CASSLITGGREKLFF. The CDR3 nucleotides read TGTGCCAGCAGCTTAATAACAGGCGGACGCGAAAAACTGTTTTTT.